These 32 T cell receptor beta chains originate from one sample sequenced in a study of glioma-infiltrating T cells after dendritic cell vaccination. Time point defined: after dendritic cell vaccination, including at tumor progression/relapse. Clones were read by immunoSEQ multiplex PCR, and TCRdb kept only the in-frame ones, dropping some. The sample has around 87,000 clones, less than 90% seen once. The sequencing here drew on blood, taken after dendritic cell vaccination. The source is a human donor with glioblastoma.

This clone has just one count. The chain recombines TRBV9 with TRBJ1-2, with TRBD1 matching 11 bases. This CDR3 contains 15 residues. V dropped 1 base and J dropped 7; count of bases not matched to a gene: 6. The germline V gene has CDR1 SGDLS and CDR2 YYNGEE. The CDR3 sequence: CASSVSEGTGGGYTF. CDR3 nucleotide sequence: TGTGCCAGCAGCGTATCTGAGGGGACAGGGGGTGGCTACACCTTC.

This CDR3 is CASSLDGQVAYEQYF. The CDR3 region has the DNA TGCGCCAGCAGCTTGGATGGACAGGTCGCCTACGAGCAGTACTTC. The chain carries TRBV5-1 and TRBJ2-7, with 7 bases identical to TRBD1. Losses at the gene ends were 0 bases for V and 2 bases for J; bases not matched to a gene: 5. This CDR3 contains 15 residues. In germline, CDR1 is SGHRS, CDR2 YFSETQ.

In this sample, this clone turned up once. The rearrangement links TRBV5-4 to TRBJ2-1; TRBD1 agrees at 7 bases. CDR1 and CDR2 (germline): SGHNT, YYREEE (reference sequence). V was clipped by 5 bases and J by 6 bases; unmatched bases: 8. The CDR3 is 14 amino acids. CDR3 nucleotides: TGTGCCAGCAGTGACAGGGAGTTTTTCAATGAGCAGTTCTTC. Protein product: CASSDREFFNEQFF.

The chain carries TRBV27 and TRBJ2-2; D possibly corresponds to TRBD1 (5 bases). There are 15 residues in the CDR3. The germline V gene encodes CDR1 MNHEY and CDR2 SMNVEV (reference sequence). V was clipped by 3 bases and J by 1 base, with 9 bases between them. The CDR3: CASSLGQGNTGELFF. CDR3 nucleotides: TGTGCCAGCAGTTTGGGGCAGGGGAACACCGGGGAGCTGTTTTTT.

This clone was counted once. This sample includes further DNA sequences coding for the same CDR3. CDR3 amino acids: CASSVASGQGNTEAFF. The CDR3 region has the DNA TGTGCCAGCAGCGTAGCTTCAGGACAAGGGAACACTGAAGCTTTCTTT. The gene calls are TRBV9 and TRBJ1-1; the D gene is possibly TRBD1 (5 bases). Trimming shortened V by 0 bases and J by 1 base, and 13 bases separated the two germline ends. Germline CDR1 and CDR2: SGDLS and YYNGEE. The CDR3 runs to 16 residues. Looking up the rest from reference TRBV9 and TRBJ1-1 gives the full variable domain: DSGVTQTPKHLITATGQRVTLRCSPRSGDLSVYWYQQSLDQGLQFLIQYYNGEERAKGNILERFSAQQFPDLHSELNLSSLELGDSALYFCASSVASGQGNTEAFFGQGTRLTVV.

The V gene is TRBV19, the J gene TRBJ1-2, with D hard to call. Between the trimmed V and J ends, which lost 6 bases and 0 bases, there was a span of 17 bases. Germline V gives CDR1 LNHDA, CDR2 SQIVND (reference sequence). CDR3 length: 16 residues. The CDR3 protein is CASSEDYSNANYGYTF. The CDR3 DNA follows: TGTGCCAGTAGCGAAGATTACTCAAACGCTAACTATGGCTACACCTTC.

The chain links TRBV7-2 to TRBJ2-7; D might be TRBD2 (5 bases). CDR3 length equals 15 residues. Trimming removed 1 base at V and 6 bases at J, with 16 bases between. CDR1 and CDR2 from the germline V gene are SGHTA and FQGNSA. The CDR3 is CASSLETGSRSEQYF. CDR3 sequence (DNA): TGTGCCAGCAGCTTAGAAACGGGGTCTCGGAGCGAGCAGTACTTC.

V and J are TRBV15 and TRBJ1-4; TRBD1 is a possible D gene (5 bases). CDR3 length: 15 residues. Germline CDR1 and CDR2: LNHNV and YYDKDF (reference sequence). V was trimmed by 3 bases and J by 7 bases, leaving 15 bases between them. CDR3 sequence (DNA): TGTGCCACCAGCAGTGGGGGGGTAGGGGTTGAAAAACTGTTTTTT. It is translated as CATSSGGVGVEKLFF.

This sequence joins TRBV7-2 and TRBJ2-7; tentative D call: TRBD1 (8 bases). CDR3 length: 16 amino acids. Germline CDR1 reads SGHTA; CDR2 reads FQGNSA. V was shortened by 4 bases and J by 2 bases, with 18 bases between the two germline ends. In DNA, the CDR3 is TGTGCCAGCAGCTCAGGGAGGGGGACAGGAGCCTACGAGCAGTACTTC. It specifies CASSSGRGTGAYEQYF.

This clone has only a few counts. The CDR3 loop reads CASSLGRTEAFF. DNA for the CDR3: TGCGCCAGCAGCTTGGGTCGCACTGAAGCTTTCTTT. The chain has TRBV5-1 and TRBJ1-1; D unresolved. The CDR3 has 12 residues. Germline V gene data show CDR1 as SGHRS and CDR2 as YFSETQ. Trimming took 0 bases from V and 4 from J, leaving 4 bases between them.

This clone was observed a handful of times. Other DNA sequences within the sample encode an identical CDR3. The chain recombines TRBV5-6 with TRBJ1-6, with a tentative D call TRBD1 (6 bases). Trimming removed 2 bases from V and 8 bases from J, with 14 bases in between. CDR3 length equals 15 residues. The germline V gene has CDR1 SGHDT and CDR2 YYEEEE. The CDR3 region is CASSFLPGDDSPLHF. The CDR3 DNA is TGTGCCAGCAGCTTTCTTCCAGGGGACGATTCACCCCTCCACTTT.

The chain couples TRBV15 to TRBJ1-4; unclear D gene. Trimming took off 5 bases at V and 2 bases at J, with 15 bases between the two ends. The CDR3 covers 16 residues. CDR1 is LNHNV and CDR2 is YYDKDF in the germline V gene (reference sequence). In DNA form, the CDR3 reads TGTGCCACCAGCCCGCAGCGAGGGAACACTAATGAAAAACTGTTTTTT. It codes for CATSPQRGNTNEKLFF.

This clone was seen a handful of times. The genes are TRBV4-3 and TRBJ1-1; TRBD1 matches 8 bases. Trimming took 0 bases from V and 0 from J; bases not matched to a gene: 9. CDR3 length: 18 amino acids. Germline CDR1 reads LGHNA; CDR2 reads YSLEER. In DNA form, the CDR3 reads TGCGCCAGCAGCCAAGATCTTACTCCGGACAGGGTGAACACTGAAGCTTTCTTT. Protein product: CASSQDLTPDRVNTEAFF.

This clone was seen once. The chain links TRBV2 to TRBJ1-1, with 7 positions matching TRBD1. This CDR3 comprises 12 residues. Germline CDR1 is SNHLY and CDR2 is FYNNEI. Germline trimming cut 4 bases from V and 11 bases from J; bases unmatched to any gene: 7. Here the CDR3 reads CASSGQGGEAFF. In DNA form, the CDR3 reads TGTGCCAGCAGTGGTCAGGGGGGTGAGGCTTTCTTT.

The V call is TRBV5-6, the J call TRBJ2-6; 8 positions agree with TRBD1. The length of the CDR3 is 15 residues. Trimming took 3 bases from V and 1 from J; bases not matched to a gene: 0. The germline V gene has CDR1 SGHDT and CDR2 YYEEEE. The CDR3 loop is CASSYRGSGANVLTF. CDR3 DNA: TGTGCCAGCAGCTACAGGGGGTCTGGGGCCAACGTCCTGACTTTC.

The rearrangement uses TRBV4-1 and TRBJ1-5, with D unclear. Germline V gene lookup returns CDR1 MGHRA and CDR2 YSYEKL. Trimming pared 1 base from V and 0 bases from J, leaving 7 bases between. The CDR3 length is 15 residues. For the CDR3, the DNA is TGCGCCAGCAGCCAAGTGGGGAGTAGCAATCAGCCCCAGCATTTT. Its translation: CASSQVGSSNQPQHF.

The rearrangement links TRBV5-1 to TRBJ1-1, with D tentatively TRBD1 (5 bases). Germline CDR1 SGHRS, CDR2 YFSETQ. The V end was cut by 6 bases, the J end by 3 bases, with 21 bases between. The CDR3 is 16 amino acids. The CDR3 sequence: CASTQNGGEVDTEAFF. The CDR3 DNA reads as TGCGCCAGCACCCAAAACGGGGGAGAGGTTGACACTGAAGCTTTCTTT.

V gene TRBV6-4 combines with J gene TRBJ1-2; 8 bases agree with TRBD1. After removal of 6 bases from V and 8 bases from J, the junction contained 8 bases not matched to a gene. Germline assignment: CDR1 MRHNA and CDR2 SNTAGT. The CDR3 consists of 13 residues. CDR3 nucleotide sequence: TGTGCCAGCAGCCCGACAGGGGCAGTGGGCTACACCTTC. Its protein is CASSPTGAVGYTF.

The chain links TRBV5-1 to TRBJ1-2; the match to TRBD1 covers 11 bases. Germline-derived CDR1 and CDR2 are SGHRS and YFSETQ. This CDR3 comprises 15 residues. Unmatched junction bases numbered 3, after V lost 0 bases and J lost 5 bases. The CDR3 loop reads CASSLAGQGEYGYTF. CDR3 bases: TGCGCCAGCAGCTTGGCGGGACAGGGGGAGTATGGCTACACCTTC. Based on the CDR3 plus reference TRBV5-1 and TRBJ1-2, the full variable domain is KAGVTQTPRYLIKTRGQQVTLSCSPISGHRSVSWYQQTPGQGLQFLFEYFSETQRNKGNFPGRFSGRQFSNSRSEMNVSTLELGDSALYLCASSLAGQGEYGYTFGSGTRLTVV.

This clone was picked up one time. The chain uses TRBV5-1 and TRBJ1-5, with TRBD1 as a possible D gene (6 bases). The CDR3 covers 13 residues. The germline CDR1 and CDR2 sequences are SGHRS and YFSETQ. V dropped 4 bases and J dropped 6 bases, with 11 bases sitting between them. The CDR3 DNA reads TGCGCCAGCAGCGAGGACAGATTTCAGCCCCAGCATTTT. Its translation is CASSEDRFQPQHF. Variable domain in full (rest from reference TRBV5-1 and TRBJ1-5): KAGVTQTPRYLIKTRGQQVTLSCSPISGHRSVSWYQQTPGQGLQFLFEYFSETQRNKGNFPGRFSGRQFSNSRSEMNVSTLELGDSALYLCASSEDRFQPQHFGDGTRLSIL.

In this sample, this clone turned up a few times. This rearrangement joins TRBV5-8 to TRBJ1-5; D may be TRBD1 (5 bases). Trimming removed 2 bases at V and 5 bases at J, with 11 bases between. The CDR3 runs to 14 residues. The germline CDR1 and CDR2 sequences are SGHTS and YDEGEE. CDR3 sequence reads: CASSFGGLYQPQHF. CDR3 coding DNA: TGTGCCAGCAGCTTTGGGGGACTGTATCAGCCCCAGCATTTT.

This clone was seen once. The chain has TRBV30 and TRBJ2-5; D gene uncertain. Between the trimmed V and J ends, which lost 2 bases and 4 bases, there was a span of 11 bases. CDR1 is GTSNPN and CDR2 is SVGIG in the germline V gene (reference sequence). This CDR3 has 13 residues. The CDR3 loop is CAWSRMAGETQYF. The CDR3, as DNA: TGTGCCTGGAGTAGAATGGCAGGAGAGACCCAGTACTTC.

This chain connects TRBV6-5 to TRBJ1-2; D remains ambiguous. From germline, CDR1 is MNHEY and CDR2 SVGAGI. The CDR3 runs 13 residues. Deletions cut 3 bases from V and 7 bases from J, with 12 bases between. The CDR3 DNA follows: TGTGCCAGCAGTTATACTCTTGGTGCTGGCTACACCTTC. Protein product: CASSYTLGAGYTF.

In this sample, this clone turned up once. The V and J genes are TRBV19 and TRBJ2-3; the match to TRBD2 covers 13 bases. V dropped 6 bases and J dropped 5; count of bases not matched to a gene: 11. The CDR3 loop spans 17 amino acids. Germline lookup yields CDR1 LNHDA and CDR2 SQIVND (reference sequence). This chain's CDR3 is CASSKKAGTSGEDTQYF. CDR3 DNA: TGTGCCAGTAGCAAGAAAGCCGGGACTAGCGGGGAAGATACGCAGTATTTT. The variable domain in full, completed from reference TRBV19 and TRBJ2-3, reads DGGITQSPKYLFRKEGQNVTLSCEQNLNHDAMYWYRQDPGQGLRLIYYSQIVNDFQKGDIAEGYSVSREKKESFPLTVTSAQKNPTAFYLCASSKKAGTSGEDTQYFGPGTRLTVL.

This chain connects TRBV4-1 to TRBJ1-1, with TRBD1 identical over 7 bases. V lost 0 bases and J lost 2; bases outside the gene matches: 6. Germline V gene sequence: CDR1 MGHRA, CDR2 YSYEKL. The CDR3 is made up of 16 amino acids. The CDR3 reads CASSQDWGQLNTEAFF. In nucleotides, the CDR3 is TGCGCCAGCAGCCAAGATTGGGGACAGCTTAACACTGAAGCTTTCTTT.

J is TRBJ1-6 and V is TRBV5-1, with D possibly being TRBD1 (5 bases). Per the germline V gene, CDR1 is SGHRS and CDR2 is YFSETQ. This CDR3 comprises 15 residues. Trimming left V 3 bases short and J 4 bases short, with 11 bases between. The CDR3 loop reads CASSSQVGYNSPLHF. CDR3 in DNA: TGCGCCAGCAGCTCACAGGTCGGATATAATTCACCCCTCCACTTT.

V is TRBV19 and J is TRBJ1-5, with TRBD1 as a possible D gene (5 bases). Germline V CDR1 and CDR2: LNHDA, SQIVND (reference sequence). The CDR3 extends over 15 amino acids. V lost 2 bases, J lost 3 bases, and 11 bases lay in between. The chain's CDR3 is CASSIKGRTNQPQHF. Here the CDR3 DNA reads TGTGCCAGTAGTATAAAGGGGCGGACCAATCAGCCCCAGCATTTT. The whole variable domain, remainder taken from reference TRBV19 and TRBJ1-5, is DGGITQSPKYLFRKEGQNVTLSCEQNLNHDAMYWYRQDPGQGLRLIYYSQIVNDFQKGDIAEGYSVSREKKESFPLTVTSAQKNPTAFYLCASSIKGRTNQPQHFGDGTRLSIL.

The chain uses TRBV7-2 and TRBJ1-3; D is undetermined. V was clipped by 2 bases and J by 6 bases, with 8 bases between them. From germline, CDR1 is SGHTA and CDR2 FQGNSA. The CDR3 contains 13 residues. CDR3 sequence: CASSLNRENTIYF. CDR3 sequence (DNA): TGTGCCAGCAGCTTAAACCGCGAAAACACCATATATTTT.

The chain employs TRBV18 and TRBJ1-6; D gene ambiguous. The CDR3 covers 13 residues. Trimming removed 5 bases from V and 8 bases from J, with 10 bases in between. Germline V gene sequence: CDR1 KGHSH, CDR2 LQKENI. Here the CDR3 reads CASSGSEDSPLHF. As DNA, the CDR3 is TGTGCCAGCTCAGGGTCAGAGGATTCACCCCTCCACTTT.

The chain combines TRBV25-1 with TRBJ2-1; possibly TRBD2 for D (5 bases). Germline loops: CDR1 MGHDK, CDR2 SYGVNS. Trimming took 6 bases from V and 0 from J, leaving 6 bases between them. The CDR3 is 13 residues long. The CDR3 DNA is TGTGCCAGCAGAGGGAGCTCCTACAATGAGCAGTTCTTC. It translates to CASRGSSYNEQFF. The whole variable domain, remainder taken from reference TRBV25-1 and TRBJ2-1, is EADIYQTPRYLVIGTGKKITLECSQTMGHDKMYWYQQDPGMELHLIHYSYGVNSTEKGDLSSESTVSRIRTEHFPLTLESARPSHTSQYLCASRGSSYNEQFFGPGTRLTVL.

This chain uses TRBV5-4 with TRBJ2-5, with 7 nucleotides matching TRBD2. The germline gives CDR1 SGHNT, CDR2 YYREEE (reference sequence). Losses at the gene ends were 1 base for V and 1 base for J; bases not matched to a gene: 1. CDR3 length equals 14 residues. CDR3 sequence reads: CASSLPSGQETQYF. The CDR3 DNA reads as TGTGCCAGCAGCTTGCCTAGCGGCCAAGAGACCCAGTACTTC.

Within the sample, this clone is medium-sized. The V call is TRBV7-9, the J call TRBJ1-1, with TRBD1 identical over 7 bases. The germline gives CDR1 SEHNR, CDR2 FQNEAQ (reference sequence). V was pared by 5 bases and J by 8 bases, with 11 bases of the junction left unmatched. The CDR3 is 14 residues long. The CDR3 here is CASSPRIWDSEAFF. The CDR3 region has the DNA TGTGCCAGCAGCCCGAGGATCTGGGACAGCGAAGCTTTCTTT.